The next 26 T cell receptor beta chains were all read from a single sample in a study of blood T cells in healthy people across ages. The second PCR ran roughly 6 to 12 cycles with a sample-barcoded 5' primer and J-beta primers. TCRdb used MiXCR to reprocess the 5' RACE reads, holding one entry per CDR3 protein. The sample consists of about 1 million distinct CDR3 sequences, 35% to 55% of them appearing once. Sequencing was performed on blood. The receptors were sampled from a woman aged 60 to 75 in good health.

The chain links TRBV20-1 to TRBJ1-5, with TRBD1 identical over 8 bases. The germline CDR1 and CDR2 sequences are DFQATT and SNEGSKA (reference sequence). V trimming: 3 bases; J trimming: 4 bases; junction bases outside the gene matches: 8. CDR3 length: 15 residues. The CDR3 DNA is TGCAGTGCTAGTGGGACAGGAGGGATAAATCAGCCCCAGCATTTT. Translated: CSASGTGGINQPQHF.

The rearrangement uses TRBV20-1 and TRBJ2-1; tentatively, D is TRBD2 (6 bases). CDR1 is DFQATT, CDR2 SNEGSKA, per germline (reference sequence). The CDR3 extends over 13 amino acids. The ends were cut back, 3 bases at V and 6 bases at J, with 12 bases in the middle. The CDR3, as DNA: TGCAGTGCTAGCGGGAGTATTCCCAATGAGCAGTTCTTC. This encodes CSASGSIPNEQFF.

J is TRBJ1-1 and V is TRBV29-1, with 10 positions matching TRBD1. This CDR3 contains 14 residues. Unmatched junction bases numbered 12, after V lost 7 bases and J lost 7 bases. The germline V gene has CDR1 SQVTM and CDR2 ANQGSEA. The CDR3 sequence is CSAVEDRGKCEAFF. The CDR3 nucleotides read TGCAGCGCTGTTGAGGACAGGGGGAAATGTGAAGCTTTCTTT.

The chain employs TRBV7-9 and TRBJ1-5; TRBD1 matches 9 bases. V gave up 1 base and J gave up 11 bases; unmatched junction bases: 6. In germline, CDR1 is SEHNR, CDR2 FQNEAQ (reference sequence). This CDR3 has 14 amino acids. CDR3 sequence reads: CASSLEGQGATQHF. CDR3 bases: TGTGCCAGCAGCTTAGAGGGACAGGGTGCAACCCAGCATTTT.

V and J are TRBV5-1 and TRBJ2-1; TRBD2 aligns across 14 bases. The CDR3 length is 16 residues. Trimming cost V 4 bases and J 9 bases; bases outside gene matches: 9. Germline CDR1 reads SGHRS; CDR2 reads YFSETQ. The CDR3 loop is CASSTRLAGGPSEQFF. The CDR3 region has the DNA TGCGCCAGCAGCACCAGACTAGCGGGAGGGCCAAGTGAGCAGTTCTTC.

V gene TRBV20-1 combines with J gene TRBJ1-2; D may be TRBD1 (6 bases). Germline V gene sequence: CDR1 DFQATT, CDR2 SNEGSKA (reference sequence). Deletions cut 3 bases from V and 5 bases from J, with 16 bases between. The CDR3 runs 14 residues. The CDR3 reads CSASPGGQQYGYTF. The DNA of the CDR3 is TGCAGTGCTAGCCCGGGGGGGCAGCAGTATGGCTACACCTTC.

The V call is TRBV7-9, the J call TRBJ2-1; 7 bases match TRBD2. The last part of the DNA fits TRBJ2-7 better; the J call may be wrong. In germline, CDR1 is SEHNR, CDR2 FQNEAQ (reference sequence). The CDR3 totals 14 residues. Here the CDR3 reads CASGRAVSYNEQYF. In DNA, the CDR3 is TGTGCCAGCGGGAGGGCAGTCTCCTACAATGAGCAGTACTTC.

CDR3 residues: CSDTGTGSQETQYF. DNA of the CDR3: TGCAGTGATACCGGGACAGGGTCGCAAGAGACCCAGTACTTC. The gene calls are TRBV20-1 and TRBJ2-7; TRBD1 matches 9 bases. The last part of the DNA fits TRBJ2-5 better; the J call may be wrong. This CDR3 comprises 14 residues. The germline V gene has CDR1 DFQATT and CDR2 SNEGSKA (reference sequence).

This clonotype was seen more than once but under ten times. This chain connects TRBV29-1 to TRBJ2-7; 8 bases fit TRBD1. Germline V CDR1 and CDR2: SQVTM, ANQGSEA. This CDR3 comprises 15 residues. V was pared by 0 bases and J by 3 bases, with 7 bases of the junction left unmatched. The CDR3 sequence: CSVEDFRGRGYEQYF. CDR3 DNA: TGCAGCGTTGAAGATTTCAGGGGGCGCGGCTACGAGCAGTACTTC.

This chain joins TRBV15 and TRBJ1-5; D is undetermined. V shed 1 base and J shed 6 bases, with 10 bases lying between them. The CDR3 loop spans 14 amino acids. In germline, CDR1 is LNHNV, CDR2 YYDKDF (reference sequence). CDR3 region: CATSRGEGGQPQHF. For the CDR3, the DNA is TGTGCCACCAGCAGAGGCGAGGGAGGTCAGCCCCAGCATTTT.

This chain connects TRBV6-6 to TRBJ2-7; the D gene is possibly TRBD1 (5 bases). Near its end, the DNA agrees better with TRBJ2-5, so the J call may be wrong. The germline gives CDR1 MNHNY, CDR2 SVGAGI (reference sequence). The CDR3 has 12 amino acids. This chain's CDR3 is CATGDSQETQYF. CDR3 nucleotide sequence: TGTGCCACCGGTGACAGTCAAGAGACCCAGTACTTC.

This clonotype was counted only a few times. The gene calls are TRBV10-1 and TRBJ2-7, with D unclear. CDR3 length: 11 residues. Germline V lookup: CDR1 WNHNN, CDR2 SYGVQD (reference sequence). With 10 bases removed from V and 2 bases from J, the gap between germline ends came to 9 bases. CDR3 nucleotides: TGCGCCACCCTGGGGACCTACGAGCAGTACTTC. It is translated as CATLGTYEQYF.

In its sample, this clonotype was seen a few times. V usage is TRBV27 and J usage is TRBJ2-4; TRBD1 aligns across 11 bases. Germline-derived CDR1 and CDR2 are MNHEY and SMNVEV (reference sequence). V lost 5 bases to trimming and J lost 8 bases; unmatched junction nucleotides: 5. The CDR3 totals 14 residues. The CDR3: CASSIGQGAYIQYF. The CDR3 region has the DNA TGTGCCAGCAGTATTGGACAGGGGGCTTACATTCAGTACTTC.

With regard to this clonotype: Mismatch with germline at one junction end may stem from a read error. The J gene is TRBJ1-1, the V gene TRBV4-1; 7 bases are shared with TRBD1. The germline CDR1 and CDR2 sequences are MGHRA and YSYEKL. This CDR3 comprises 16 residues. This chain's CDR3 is CAGSHQRGTARTEAFF. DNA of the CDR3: TGCGCCGGCAGCCACCAAAGAGGGACAGCAAGGACTGAAGCTTTCTTT.

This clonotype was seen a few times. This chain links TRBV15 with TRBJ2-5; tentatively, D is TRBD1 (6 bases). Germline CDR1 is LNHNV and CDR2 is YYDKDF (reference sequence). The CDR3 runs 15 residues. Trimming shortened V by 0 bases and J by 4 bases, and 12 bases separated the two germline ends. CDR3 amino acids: CATSRDAHRVETQYF. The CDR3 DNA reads TGTGCCACCAGCAGAGATGCACACAGGGTAGAGACCCAGTACTTC.

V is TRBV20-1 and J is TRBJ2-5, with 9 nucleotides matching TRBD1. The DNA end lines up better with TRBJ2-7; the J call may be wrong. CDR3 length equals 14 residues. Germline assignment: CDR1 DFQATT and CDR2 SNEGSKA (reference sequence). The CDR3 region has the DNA TGCAGTGCTCAAACCGGGACAGGGATTGACGAGCAGTACTTC. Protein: CSAQTGTGIDEQYF.

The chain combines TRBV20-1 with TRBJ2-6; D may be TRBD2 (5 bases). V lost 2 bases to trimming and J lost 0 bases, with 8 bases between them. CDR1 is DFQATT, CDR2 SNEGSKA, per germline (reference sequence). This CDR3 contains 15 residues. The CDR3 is CSARPSGSGANVLTF. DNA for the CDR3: TGCAGTGCTAGACCCAGCGGCTCTGGGGCCAACGTCCTGACTTTC.

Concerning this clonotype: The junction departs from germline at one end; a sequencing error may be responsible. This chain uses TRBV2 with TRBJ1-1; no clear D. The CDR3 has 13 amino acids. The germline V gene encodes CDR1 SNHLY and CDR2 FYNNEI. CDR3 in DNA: TGTGCCTGCAGTCTCGGGAGCAACACTGAAGCTTTCTTT. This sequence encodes CACSLGSNTEAFF.

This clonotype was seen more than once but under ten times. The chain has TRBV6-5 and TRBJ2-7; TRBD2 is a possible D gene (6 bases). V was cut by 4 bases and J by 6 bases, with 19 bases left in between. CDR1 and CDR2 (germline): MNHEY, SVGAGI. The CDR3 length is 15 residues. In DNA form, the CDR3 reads TGTGCCAGCAGTTTCTCCGGGGGAGCGTCCGGCGAGCAGTACTTC. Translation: CASSFSGGASGEQYF.

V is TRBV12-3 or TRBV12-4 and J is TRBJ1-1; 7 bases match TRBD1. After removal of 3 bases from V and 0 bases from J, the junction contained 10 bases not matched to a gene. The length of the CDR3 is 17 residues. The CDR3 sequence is CASSLRTGPILNTEAFF. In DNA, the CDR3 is TGTGCCAGCAGTTTGAGGACAGGACCTATCTTGAACACTGAAGCTTTCTTT.

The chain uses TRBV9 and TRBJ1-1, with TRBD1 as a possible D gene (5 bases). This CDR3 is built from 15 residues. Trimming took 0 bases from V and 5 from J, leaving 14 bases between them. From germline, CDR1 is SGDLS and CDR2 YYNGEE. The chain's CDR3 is CASSVAIAGLTEAFF. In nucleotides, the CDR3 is TGTGCCAGCAGCGTAGCTATCGCAGGGTTGACTGAAGCTTTCTTT.

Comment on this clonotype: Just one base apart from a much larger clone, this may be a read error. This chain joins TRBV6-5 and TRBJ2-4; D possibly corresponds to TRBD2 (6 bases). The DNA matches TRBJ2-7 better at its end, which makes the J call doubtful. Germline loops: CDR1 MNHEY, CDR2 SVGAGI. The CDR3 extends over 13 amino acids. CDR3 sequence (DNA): TGTGCCAGCAGGGGGACTGAAACCTACGAGCAGTACTTC. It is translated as CASRGTETYEQYF.

The CDR3 DNA is TGTGCCAGCAGCCAAGCCGCCGGACCGGGGGAGACCCAGTACTTC. Protein sequence: CASSQAAGPGETQYF. The chain couples TRBV3-1 to TRBJ2-4, with a possible D match to TRBD2 (5 bases). The better agreement between TRBJ2-5 and the DNA end casts doubt on the J call. Germline V gene sequence: CDR1 LGHDT, CDR2 YNNKEL (reference sequence). The CDR3 length is 15 residues.

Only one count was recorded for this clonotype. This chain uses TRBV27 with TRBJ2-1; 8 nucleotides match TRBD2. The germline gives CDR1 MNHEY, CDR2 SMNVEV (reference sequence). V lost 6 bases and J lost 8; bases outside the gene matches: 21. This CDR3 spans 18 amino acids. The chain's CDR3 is CASSRGTRSSKLQDEQFF. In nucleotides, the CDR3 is TGTGCCAGCAGCCGGGGGACTAGAAGTTCAAAGCTTCAGGATGAGCAGTTCTTC.

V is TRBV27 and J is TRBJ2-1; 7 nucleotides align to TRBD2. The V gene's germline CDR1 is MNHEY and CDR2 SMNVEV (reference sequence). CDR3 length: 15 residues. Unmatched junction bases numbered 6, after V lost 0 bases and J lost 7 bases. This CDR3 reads CASSLSGGSMNEQFF. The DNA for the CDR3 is TGTGCCAGCAGTTTATCCGGCGGGAGCATGAATGAGCAGTTCTTC.

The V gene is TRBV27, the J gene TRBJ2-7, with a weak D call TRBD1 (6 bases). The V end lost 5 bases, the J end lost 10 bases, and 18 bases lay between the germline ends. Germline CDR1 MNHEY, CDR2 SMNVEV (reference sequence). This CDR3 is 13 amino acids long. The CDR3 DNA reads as TGTGCCAGCAGTCCACTACTAGGGGGTACCCAGTACTTC. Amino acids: CASSPLLGGTQYF.